This T cell receptor beta chain was sequenced in a study of cytomegalovirus exposure and HLA in healthy donors. The study, taken as a whole, reports: V segments that were indistinguishable, TRBV6-2 and TRBV6-3 among them, were omitted from analysis.

On this clone itself: Its specificity is not known.

Amplification used 60 Vbeta primers and 13 Jbeta primers. Sequencing was performed with immunoSEQ multiplex PCR; in TCRdb, only in-frame clones are kept and a portion is missing. This table holds around 120,000 clones, about three quarters found once. Per the germline V gene, CDR1 is LGHNA and CDR2 is YNFKEQ. V was shortened by 3 bases and J by 0 bases, with 10 bases between the two germline ends. The CDR3 is made up of 15 amino acids. While unrecorded immune exposures were likely, the donors were nominally healthy when sampled. The chain recombines TRBV4-2 with TRBJ2-3; TRBD2 is a possible D gene (6 bases). The TCR comes from a woman between 40 and 55 years old in good health and CMV-seropositive. The sequencing input was PBMCs. DNA of the CDR3: TGTGCCAGCAGCCATGGGACTTCTAGCACAGATACGCAGTATTTT. This gives the protein CASSHGTSSTDTQYF.